This T cell receptor (beta chain) was identified during a study of blood T cell repertoires in COVID-19. This clone was seen a single time. V lost 2 bases and J 6 bases, leaving 8 bases between the germline ends. The germline CDR1 and CDR2 sequences are MNHNS and SASEGT. The CDR3 sequence is 12 residues long. As originally analysed: The assay estimated nucleated cells by amplifying reference gene primers. Sequenced by immunoSEQ multiplex PCR; TCRdb stores in-frame clones only, minus some. Clone size and the V and J calls come from that table; the DNA yielded D and trimming. The sample lists about 430,000 clones; around 87% were seen once. The age range of participants was about 18 to 95 years, with residence in about two dozen US areas.

The sample consisted of PBMCs or T cells enriched from blood (not recorded which). The genes are TRBV6-1 and TRBJ2-7; D not resolved. The TCR sequence derives from a young woman with acute COVID-19. The CDR3 nucleotides read TGTGCCAGCAGTGAATTCTCGGGCGAGCAGTACTTC. This sequence encodes CASSEFSGEQYF.